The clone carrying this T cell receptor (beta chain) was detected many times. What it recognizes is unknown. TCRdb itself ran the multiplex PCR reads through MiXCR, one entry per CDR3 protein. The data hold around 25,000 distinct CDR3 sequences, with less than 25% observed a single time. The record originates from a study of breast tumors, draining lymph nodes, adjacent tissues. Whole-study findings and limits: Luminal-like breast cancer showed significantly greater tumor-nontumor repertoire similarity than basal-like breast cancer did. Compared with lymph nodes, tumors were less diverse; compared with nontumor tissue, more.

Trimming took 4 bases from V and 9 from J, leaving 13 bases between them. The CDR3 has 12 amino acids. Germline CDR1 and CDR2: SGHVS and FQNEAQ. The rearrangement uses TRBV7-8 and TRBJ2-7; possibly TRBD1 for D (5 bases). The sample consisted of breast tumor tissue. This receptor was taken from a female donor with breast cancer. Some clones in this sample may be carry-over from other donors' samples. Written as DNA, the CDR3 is TGTGCCAGCAGCTCGGATAACAGGTGGCAGTACTTC. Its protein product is CASSSDNRWQYF.